This T cell receptor (beta chain) emerged from a study of T cells in Graves' hyperthyroidism and ophthalmopathy. Study-level points and caveats: Blood also showed most of the thyroid clonotypes that were expanded above 0.001.

This clonotype showed up many times. The antigen is unknown. RNA transcripts were the template for amplifying TCR beta CDR3 regions. HTBI primers were the set used in a first-round RT-PCR of the TCR CDR3. TCRdb passed the multiplex PCR reads through MiXCR, listing each CDR3 protein once. The sample includes 280,000 or so distinct CDR3 sequences, under 30% of them seen just once. The blood sample dates from first hyperthyroidism diagnosis, preceding any ophthalmopathy symptoms. A 10 ml volume of fresh peripheral blood provided the PBMCs. The CDR3 contains 15 residues. The V end lost 0 bases, the J end lost 0 bases, and 8 bases lay between the germline ends. Germline CDR1 reads SGHAT; CDR2 reads FQNNGV.

This chain connects TRBV11-2 to TRBJ1-2; D perhaps matches TRBD1 (5 bases). The sample comprised blood. This receptor was obtained from a middle-aged man with Graves' hyperthyroidism that later progressed to Graves' ophthalmopathy. CDR3 nucleotide sequence: TGTGCCAGCAGCTTAGAGGGGGGATCTAACTATGGCTACACCTTC. This encodes CASSLEGGSNYGYTF.